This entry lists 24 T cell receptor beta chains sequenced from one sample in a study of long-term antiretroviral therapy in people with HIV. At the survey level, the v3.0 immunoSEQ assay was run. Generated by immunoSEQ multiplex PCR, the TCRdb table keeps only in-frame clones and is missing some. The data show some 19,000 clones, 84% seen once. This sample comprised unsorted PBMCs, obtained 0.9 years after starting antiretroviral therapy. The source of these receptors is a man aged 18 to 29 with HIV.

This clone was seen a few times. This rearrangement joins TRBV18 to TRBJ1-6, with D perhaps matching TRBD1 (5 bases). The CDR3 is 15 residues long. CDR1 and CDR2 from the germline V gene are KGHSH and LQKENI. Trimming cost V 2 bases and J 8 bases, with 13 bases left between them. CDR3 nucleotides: TGTGCCAGCTCACCAGGGCAGGCCAGGGATTCACCCCTCCACTTT. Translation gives CASSPGQARDSPLHF.

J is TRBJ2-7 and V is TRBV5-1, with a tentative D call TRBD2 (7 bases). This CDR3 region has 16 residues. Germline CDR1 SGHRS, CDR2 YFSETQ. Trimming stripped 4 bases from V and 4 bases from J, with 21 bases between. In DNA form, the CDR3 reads TGCGCCAGCAGCCGGGGCGGGGGCCCCCTAAGATACGAGCAGTACGTC. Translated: CASSRGGGPLRYEQYV.

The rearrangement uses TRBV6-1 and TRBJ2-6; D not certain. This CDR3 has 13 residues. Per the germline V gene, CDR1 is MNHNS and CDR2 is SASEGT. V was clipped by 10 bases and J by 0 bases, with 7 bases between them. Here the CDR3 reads CAILFSGANVLTF. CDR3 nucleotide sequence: TGTGCCATACTCTTCTCTGGGGCCAACGTCCTGACTTTC.

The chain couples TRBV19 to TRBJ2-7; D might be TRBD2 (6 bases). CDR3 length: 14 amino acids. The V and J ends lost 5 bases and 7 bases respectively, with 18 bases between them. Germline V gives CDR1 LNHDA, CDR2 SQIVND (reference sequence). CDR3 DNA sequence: TGTGCCAGTAGTTCGACGGGCCTTGGAGGGGAGCAGTACTTC. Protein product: CASSSTGLGGEQYF.

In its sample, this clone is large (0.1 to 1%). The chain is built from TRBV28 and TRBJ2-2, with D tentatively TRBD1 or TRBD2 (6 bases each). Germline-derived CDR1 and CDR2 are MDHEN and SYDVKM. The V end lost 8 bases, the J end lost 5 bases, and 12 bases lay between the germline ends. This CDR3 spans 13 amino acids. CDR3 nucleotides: TGTGCCAGCGGGGGGCGAGGGACCGGGGAGCTGTTTTTT. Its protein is CASGGRGTGELFF.

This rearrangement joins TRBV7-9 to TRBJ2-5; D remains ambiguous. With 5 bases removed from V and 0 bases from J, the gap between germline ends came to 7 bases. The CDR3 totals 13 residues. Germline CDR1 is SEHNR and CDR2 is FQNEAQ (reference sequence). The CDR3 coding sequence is TGTGCCAGCAGCCGAACAGACCAAGAGACCCAGTACTTC. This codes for CASSRTDQETQYF. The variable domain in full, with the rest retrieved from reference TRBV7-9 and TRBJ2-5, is DTGVSQNPRHKITKRGQNVTFRCDPISEHNRLYWYRQTLGQGPEFLTYFQNEAQLEKSRLLSDRFSAERPKGSFSTLEIQRTEQGDSAMYLCASSRTDQETQYFGPGTRLLVL.

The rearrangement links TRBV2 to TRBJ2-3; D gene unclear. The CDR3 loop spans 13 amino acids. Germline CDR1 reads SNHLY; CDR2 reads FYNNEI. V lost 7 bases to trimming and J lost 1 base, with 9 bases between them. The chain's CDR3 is CASTGGGTDTQYF. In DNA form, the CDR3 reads TGTGCCAGCACAGGTGGGGGCACAGATACGCAGTATTTT.

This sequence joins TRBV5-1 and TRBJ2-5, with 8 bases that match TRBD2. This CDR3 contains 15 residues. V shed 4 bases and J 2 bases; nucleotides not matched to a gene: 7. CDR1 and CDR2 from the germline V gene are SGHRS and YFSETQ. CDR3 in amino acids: CASSVVAGPQETQYF. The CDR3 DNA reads TGCGCCAGCAGCGTTGTAGCGGGGCCGCAAGAGACCCAGTACTTC.

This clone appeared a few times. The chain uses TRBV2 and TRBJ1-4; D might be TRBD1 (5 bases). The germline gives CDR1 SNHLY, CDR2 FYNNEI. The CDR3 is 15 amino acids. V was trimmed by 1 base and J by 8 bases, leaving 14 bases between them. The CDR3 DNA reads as TGTGCCAGCAGTGAAGGCCTTAACCGGGGGGAAAAACTGTTTTTT. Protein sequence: CASSEGLNRGEKLFF.

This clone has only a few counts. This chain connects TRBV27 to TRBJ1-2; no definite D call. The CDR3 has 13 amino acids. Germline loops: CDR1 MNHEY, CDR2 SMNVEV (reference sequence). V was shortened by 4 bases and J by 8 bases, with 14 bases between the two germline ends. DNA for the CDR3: TGTGCCAGCAGTTCAGTTGGAGGGTCCGGCTACACCTTC. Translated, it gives CASSSVGGSGYTF.

The CDR3 DNA sequence: TGTGCCAGCAGCCCGCCAGGGGGCAATCAGCCCCAGCATTTT. Translating gives CASSPPGGNQPQHF. The chain has TRBV7-9 and TRBJ1-5; possible D gene TRBD1, 6 bases. Germline lookup yields CDR1 SEHNR and CDR2 FQNEAQ (reference sequence). CDR3 size: 14 residues. The ends were cut back, 5 bases at V and 2 bases at J, with 10 bases in the middle.

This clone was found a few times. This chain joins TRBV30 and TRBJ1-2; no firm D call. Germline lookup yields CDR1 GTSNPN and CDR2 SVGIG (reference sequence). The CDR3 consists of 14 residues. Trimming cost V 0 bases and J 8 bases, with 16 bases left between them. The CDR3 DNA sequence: TGTGCCTGGAGTGTGGTCCGTCGGATAGGAGGCTACACCTTC. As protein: CAWSVVRRIGGYTF.

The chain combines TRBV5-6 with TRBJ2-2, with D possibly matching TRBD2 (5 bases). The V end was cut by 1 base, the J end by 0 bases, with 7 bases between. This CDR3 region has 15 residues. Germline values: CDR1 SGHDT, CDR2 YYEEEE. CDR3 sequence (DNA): TGTGCCAGCAGCTTGATCGGGACGAACACCGGGGAGCTGTTTTTT. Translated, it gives CASSLIGTNTGELFF.

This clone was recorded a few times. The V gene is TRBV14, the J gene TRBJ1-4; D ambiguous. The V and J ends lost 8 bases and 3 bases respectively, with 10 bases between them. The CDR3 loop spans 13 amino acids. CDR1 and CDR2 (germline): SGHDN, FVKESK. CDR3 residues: CASSGVANEKLFF. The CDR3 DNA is TGTGCCAGCTCTGGGGTTGCTAATGAAAAACTGTTTTTT.

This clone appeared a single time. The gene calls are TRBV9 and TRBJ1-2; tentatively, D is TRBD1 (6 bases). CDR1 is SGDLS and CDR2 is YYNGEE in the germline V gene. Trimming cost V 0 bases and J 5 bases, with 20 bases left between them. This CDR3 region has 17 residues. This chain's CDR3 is CASSVAPGGPYSYGYTF. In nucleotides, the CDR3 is TGTGCCAGCAGCGTAGCCCCGGGGGGGCCATACTCATATGGCTACACCTTC.

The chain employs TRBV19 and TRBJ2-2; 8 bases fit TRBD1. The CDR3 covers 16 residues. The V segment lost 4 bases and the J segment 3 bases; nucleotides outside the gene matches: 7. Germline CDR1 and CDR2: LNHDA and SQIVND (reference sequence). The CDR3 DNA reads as TGTGCCAGTAGTACTCAGGGGGCCGGCGACACCGGGGAGCTGTTTTTT. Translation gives CASSTQGAGDTGELFF.

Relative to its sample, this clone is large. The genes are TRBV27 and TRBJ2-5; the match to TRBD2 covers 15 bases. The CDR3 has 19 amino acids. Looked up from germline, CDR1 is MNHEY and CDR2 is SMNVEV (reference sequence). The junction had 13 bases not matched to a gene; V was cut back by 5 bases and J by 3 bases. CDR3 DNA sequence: TGTGCCAGCAGTCTCGGACTAGCGGGGGGGATCGCCCCAAAAGAGACCCAGTACTTC. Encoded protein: CASSLGLAGGIAPKETQYF.

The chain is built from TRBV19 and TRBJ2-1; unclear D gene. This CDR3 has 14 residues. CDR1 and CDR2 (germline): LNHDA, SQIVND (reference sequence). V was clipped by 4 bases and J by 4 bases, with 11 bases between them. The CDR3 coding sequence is TGTGCCAGTAGTAATCTCCCTGGATACAATGAGCAGTTCTTC. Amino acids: CASSNLPGYNEQFF.

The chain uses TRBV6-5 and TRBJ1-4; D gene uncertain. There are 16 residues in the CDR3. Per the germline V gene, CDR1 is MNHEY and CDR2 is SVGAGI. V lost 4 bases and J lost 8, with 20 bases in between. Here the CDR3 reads CASSSSDLRNPEKLFF. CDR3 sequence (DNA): TGTGCCAGCAGTTCCTCGGATCTTCGTAACCCGGAAAAACTGTTTTTT.

The CDR3 nucleotides read TGTGCCAGCAGTGGACAGACAGGGGCTGAAAAACTGTTTTTT. It yields the protein CASSGQTGAEKLFF. The chain carries TRBV25-1 and TRBJ1-4, with 8 bases lining up with TRBD1. The CDR3 sequence is 14 residues long. Germline V gene sequence: CDR1 MGHDK, CDR2 SYGVNS. V shed 4 bases, J shed 7 bases, and the junction held 5 bases outside the gene matches.

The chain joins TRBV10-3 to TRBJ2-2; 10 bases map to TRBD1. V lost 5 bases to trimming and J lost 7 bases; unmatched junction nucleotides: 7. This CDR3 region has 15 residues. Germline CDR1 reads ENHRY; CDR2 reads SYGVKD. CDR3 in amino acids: CAISTGTGEIGELFF. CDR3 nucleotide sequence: TGTGCCATCAGTACCGGGACAGGGGAAATCGGGGAGCTGTTTTTT.

CDR3 sequence (DNA): TGTGCCAGCAGCGTGACCGGGACAGGGGGTGGCTACACCTTC. This codes for CASSVTGTGGGYTF. This chain joins TRBV7-2 and TRBJ1-2; the match to TRBD1 covers 11 bases. The germline gives CDR1 SGHTA, CDR2 FQGNSA. The ends lost 5 bases at V and 7 bases at J; junction bases unmatched: 6. The CDR3 contains 14 residues.

The CDR3 sequence: CASGGETQYF. Written as DNA, the CDR3 is TGCGCCAGCGGGGGAGAGACCCAGTACTTC. The V and J genes are TRBV10-2 and TRBJ2-5; the D gene could be TRBD1 or TRBD2 (5 bases each). The CDR3 covers 10 residues. Trimming pared 8 bases from V and 4 bases from J, leaving 5 bases between. Germline loops: CDR1 WSHSY, CDR2 SAAADI.

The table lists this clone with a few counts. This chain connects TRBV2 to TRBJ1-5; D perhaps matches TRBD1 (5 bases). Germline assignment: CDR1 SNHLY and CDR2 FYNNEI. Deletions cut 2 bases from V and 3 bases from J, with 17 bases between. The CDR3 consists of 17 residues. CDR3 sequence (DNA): TGTGCCAGCAGTGAACGCGGTCCTGGGGCCTTCAATCAGCCCCAGCATTTT. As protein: CASSERGPGAFNQPQHF.